The text below deals with one TCR beta chain. This entry is derived from a study of blood T cell repertoires in COVID-19. Across the study: Sites across the United States, Italy and Spain contributed samples from acute and convalescent COVID-19. T cells, B-cell-depleted T cells, or PBMCs provided the cDNA or gDNA that served as material.

Per the authors' pipeline: Cell counts per sample came from amplifying reference gene primers. Assay: immunoSEQ multiplex PCR; the TCRdb copy retains only in-frame clones and omits some. That table supplies the V and J calls and clone size; D and trimming were determined from the DNA. The sample has approximately 150,000 clones, roughly four fifths seen once. The length of the CDR3 is 16 residues. V lost 4 bases, J lost 8 bases, and 13 bases stayed unmatched. Germline V lookup: CDR1 SGHNT, CDR2 YYREEE (reference sequence). The V gene is TRBV5-4, the J gene TRBJ2-1; 9 nucleotides agree with TRBD1. Sequencing was carried out using peripheral blood. This TCR was sampled from a human donor with acute or convalescent COVID-19. The donor label of this sample is uncertain. The CDR3 here is CASSPRAGQGADEQFF. The CDR3 DNA is TGTGCCAGCAGCCCCAGAGCGGGACAGGGTGCTGATGAGCAGTTCTTC.